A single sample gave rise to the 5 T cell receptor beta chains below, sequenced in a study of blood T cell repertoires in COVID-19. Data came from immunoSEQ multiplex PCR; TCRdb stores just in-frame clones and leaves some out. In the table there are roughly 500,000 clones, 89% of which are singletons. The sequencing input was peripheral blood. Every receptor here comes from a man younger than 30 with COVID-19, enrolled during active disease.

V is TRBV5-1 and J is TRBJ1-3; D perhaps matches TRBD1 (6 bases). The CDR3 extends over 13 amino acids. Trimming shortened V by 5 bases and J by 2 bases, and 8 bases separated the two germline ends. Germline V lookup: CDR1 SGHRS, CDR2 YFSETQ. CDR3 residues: CASSEGAGNTIYF. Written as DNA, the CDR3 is TGCGCCAGCAGTGAGGGGGCTGGAAACACCATATATTTT.

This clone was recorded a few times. The CDR3 sequence is CASSSNRGPTYEQYF. The CDR3 bases are TGCGCCAGCAGCTCAAACAGGGGGCCGACCTACGAGCAGTACTTC. The rearrangement links TRBV5-1 to TRBJ2-7, with TRBD1 identical over 9 bases. Germline CDR1 and CDR2: SGHRS and YFSETQ. V lost 3 bases and J lost 2; bases outside the gene matches: 6. The CDR3 covers 15 residues.

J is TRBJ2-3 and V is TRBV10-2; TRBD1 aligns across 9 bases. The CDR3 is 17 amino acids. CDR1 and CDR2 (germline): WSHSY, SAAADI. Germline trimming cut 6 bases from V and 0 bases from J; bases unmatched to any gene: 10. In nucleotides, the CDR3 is TGCGCCAGCAGCCGGACAGGGGTCAGACTGAGCACAGATACGCAGTATTTT. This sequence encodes CASSRTGVRLSTDTQYF.

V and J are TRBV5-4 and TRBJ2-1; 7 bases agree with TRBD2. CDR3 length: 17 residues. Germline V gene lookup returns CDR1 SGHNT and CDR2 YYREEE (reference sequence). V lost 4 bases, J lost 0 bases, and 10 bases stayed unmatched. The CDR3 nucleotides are TGTGCCAGCAGCCGGGACTCTACGGGAGGCTCCTACAATGAGCAGTTCTTC. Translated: CASSRDSTGGSYNEQFF.

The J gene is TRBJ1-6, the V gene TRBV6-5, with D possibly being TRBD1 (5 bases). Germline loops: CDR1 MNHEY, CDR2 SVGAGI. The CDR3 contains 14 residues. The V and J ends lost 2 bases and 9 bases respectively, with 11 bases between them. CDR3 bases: TGTGCCAGCAGTTACGGCAGGCAGGGTTCACCCCTCCACTTT. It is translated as CASSYGRQGSPLHF.